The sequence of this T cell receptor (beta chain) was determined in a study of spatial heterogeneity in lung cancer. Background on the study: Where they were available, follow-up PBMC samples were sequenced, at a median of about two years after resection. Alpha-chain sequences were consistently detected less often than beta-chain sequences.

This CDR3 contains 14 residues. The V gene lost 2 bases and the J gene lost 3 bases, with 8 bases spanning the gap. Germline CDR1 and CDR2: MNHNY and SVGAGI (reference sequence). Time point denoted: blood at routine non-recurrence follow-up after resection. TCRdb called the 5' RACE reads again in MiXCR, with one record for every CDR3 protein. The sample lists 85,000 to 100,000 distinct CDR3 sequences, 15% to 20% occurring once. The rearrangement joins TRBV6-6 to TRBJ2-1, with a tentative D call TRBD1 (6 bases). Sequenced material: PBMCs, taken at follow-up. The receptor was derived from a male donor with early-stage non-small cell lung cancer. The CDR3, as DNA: TGTGCCAGCAGTTACGGACAGAGCTACAATGAGCAGTTCTTC. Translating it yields CASSYGQSYNEQFF.